This record looks at one T cell receptor beta chain sequence and its context. The data were obtained in a study of shared clonotypes between healthy human individuals. Libraries were prepared by immunoSEQ multiplex PCR; TCRdb keeps only in-frame clonotypes and omits some of them. The table includes about 870,000 clones, about 92% detected once. Selected positively for CCR7 and CD45RO-negative, naive CD8 cells excluded terminally differentiated effector memory CD45RA+ cells. The germline gives CDR1 MNHEY, CDR2 SVGAGI. CDR3 length: 15 residues. Trimming stripped 0 bases from V and 4 bases from J, with 9 bases between.

The source material was naive CD8+ T cells sorted from blood. The chain joins TRBV6-5 to TRBJ2-2, with D unresolved. The receptor's source is a man aged 25-40 years in good health. CDR3: CASSYSNSATGELFF. The CDR3 DNA reads as TGTGCCAGCAGTTACTCGAATTCAGCCACCGGGGAGCTGTTTTTT.